This TCR beta chain was identified in a study of blood T cell repertoires in COVID-19. Study-wide background: COVID-19 samples from acute and convalescent phases originated in the United States, Italy and Spain.

Some clones are missing from TCRdb's copy, which holds only in-frame ones; the method was immunoSEQ multiplex PCR. The sample has tens of thousands of clones, approximately 92% seen once. V trimming: 2 bases; J trimming: 3 bases; junction bases outside the gene matches: 9. Germline V gives CDR1 SGHTA, CDR2 FQGTGA. This CDR3 is 17 amino acids long. The specimen was peripheral blood. The sequence came from a woman aged 50 to 60 with active COVID-19. The gene calls are TRBV7-3 and TRBJ2-3; 9 nucleotides align to TRBD2. In DNA form, the CDR3 reads TGTGCCAGCAGCTTACTAGCGGGATCGCGTCCGACAGATACGCAGTATTTT. It encodes CASSLLAGSRPTDTQYF.